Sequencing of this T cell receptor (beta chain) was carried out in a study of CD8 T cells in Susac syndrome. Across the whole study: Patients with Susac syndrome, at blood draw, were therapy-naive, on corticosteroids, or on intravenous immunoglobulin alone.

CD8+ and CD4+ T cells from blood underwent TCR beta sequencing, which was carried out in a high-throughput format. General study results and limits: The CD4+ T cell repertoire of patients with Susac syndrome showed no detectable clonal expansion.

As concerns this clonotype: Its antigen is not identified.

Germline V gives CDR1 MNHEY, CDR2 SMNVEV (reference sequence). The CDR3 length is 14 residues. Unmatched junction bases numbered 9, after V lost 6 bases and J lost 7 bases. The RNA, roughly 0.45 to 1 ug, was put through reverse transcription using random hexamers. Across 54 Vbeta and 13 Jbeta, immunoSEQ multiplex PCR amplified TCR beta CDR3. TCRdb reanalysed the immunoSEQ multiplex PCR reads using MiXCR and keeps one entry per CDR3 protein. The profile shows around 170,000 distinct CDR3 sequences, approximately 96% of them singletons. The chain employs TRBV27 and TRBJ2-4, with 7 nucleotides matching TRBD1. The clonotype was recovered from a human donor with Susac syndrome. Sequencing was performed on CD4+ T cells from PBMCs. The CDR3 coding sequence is TGTGCCAGCAGGATAGGGTCGACAGGGAACATTCAGTACTTC. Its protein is CASRIGSTGNIQYF.